This T cell receptor beta chain was captured by sequencing in a study of human T cells and chemical hapten exposure (dated by TCRdb to 2020 to 2023). Context from the whole study: For sensitization, 2% DPC in acetone was applied to a roughly 2 cm by roughly 2 cm area of upper inner arm skin. Throughout the study period of roughly 24 weeks, patients also received therapeutic DPC doses to the scalp every week. Patch testing was performed on the upper back with Finn chambers containing 0.01% DPC, and the patch tests were scored after 6 days according to International Contact Dermatitis Research Group standards. Alopecia areata with under or over 50% scalp involvement, alopecia totalis and alopecia universalis were represented in the patient cohort, which was mostly female. The libraries were sequenced as a pool, and the TCR yield per sample differed mostly because of small variations in library volumes within the pool. In alopecia patients, the study followed how the peripheral blood TCR repertoire changed in vivo over primary and secondary sensitization to diphenylcyclopropenone (DPC), a hapten. Blood samples were taken from patients before sensitization (week 0) and then at 2, 6 and about 24 weeks after DPC sensitization. For TCR sequencing, blood came from 25 to 35 alopecia patients at anywhere from one to four time points (pre-sensitization, 2, 6 and 24 weeks). The full study reports these points: DPC sensitization did not change how many TCRs were above 1 in 1000 frequency, and no evidence was found of alterations in global repertoire structure. Repeated subsampling changed both the strength of the expansion versus patch-test correlation and the threshold at which that correlation became significant. Significantly more large CDR3 similarity clusters were formed by expanded TCRs than by pre-sensitization or healthy control sets, consistent with antigen-driven responses. A positive correlation was found between the number of PT1 expanded TCRs and patch test score, with significance reached at thresholds 8, 16 and 32 but not 4. Because every patient had alopecia, a presumed autoimmune disease, the patients' immune response might differ from that of healthy individuals.

Library creation used RACE. Sequencing was performed on a NextSeq 500. During library preparation, unique molecular identifiers were attached to individual cDNA molecules so that TCRs could be counted in a quantitative, reproducible way. Both TCR alpha and TCR beta chains were sequenced from each blood RNA sample. The study's processing was this. Samples had a median of roughly 87,000 TCRs, with a range from roughly 23,224 to 700,000. V, J and CDR3 annotation of the TCR reads was performed with the Decombinator software suite. Every sample was subsampled to the same number of TCRs (28,000) for the PS versus PT1 abundance plots. Expanded TCRs were defined as absent before sensitization and observed at least eight times at the 2-week time point. TCRdb ran its own pipeline on the public reads, namely fastp trimming at Q25 and MiXCR clone calling, and kept in-frame beta chains. Each entry is one CDR3 protein sequence, shown with its most common DNA and genes. These V and J calls rely on TCRdb rather than the paper's analysis. The sample table lists 110,000 or so distinct CDR3 sequences, about a tenth of them with a count of one. The ten largest account for 3% to 4% of the sample.

Based on the germline V gene (reference sequence), the CDR1 and CDR2 sequences are SEHNR and FQNEAQ. The CDR3 runs 14 amino acids, cysteine and phenylalanine included. This entry keeps only the CDR3 DNA: 42 bases, framed from base 1. V loses 2 bases of germline sequence and J loses 3 bases, and the interval between the two ends is 7 bases. What this sample's time point label stands for: patch test 2, 6 weeks after DPC sensitization. The treatment or condition label, as the study defines it: therapeutic diphenylcyclopropenone sensitization with weekly scalp DPC. At every patch-test visit, the blood draw took place before the patch test was put on. To be eligible, patients had to be aged 18 to 70, diagnosed with alopecia and judged suitable for DPC therapy, while pregnant patients were excluded. Unfractionated whole blood was collected in Tempus Blood RNA tubes, and total RNA was extracted from that blood.

On this clonotype: No cognate antigen has been identified for it. Per-nucleotide qualities are absent, and no much larger clonotype sits a single base away.

The receptor's source is a woman aged 40 to 55 with alopecia areata. Some clones in this sample may be carry-over from other donors' samples. Sequences were derived from whole blood, sampled in connection with sensitization to the hapten diphenylcyclopropenone (DPC). The chain employs TRBV7-9 and TRBJ2-2; the D gene identity is not certain. The CDR3 region: CASSLKTDTGELFF. The DNA sequence is as follows: TGTGCCAGCAGCTTAAAGACTGACACCGGGGAGCTGTTTTTT.